The rows below give T cell receptor beta chains drawn from one sample of a study of T-cell memory formation after mild COVID-19. MiXCR was run by TCRdb on the 5' RACE reads, yielding one entry per CDR3 protein. Of approximately 250,000 distinct CDR3 sequences listed, 16% were seen once; the top ten hold around a fifth. Sequencing was performed on PBMCs or a T cell subset sorted from them (not recorded which). These receptors originate from a young man who had mild COVID-19 (a few samples of this study predate the infection). Cell type and time point are not known. Each CDR3 is given with its conserved first and last residue. A D gene is named only where the DNA matches it firmly. Clone size is given for some rows only: seen once, a few or many times, or a class if the clone is expanded.

size: few; D: .; V: TRBV12-3/TRBV12-4; J: TRBJ1-5; CDR3: CASSLEGTQPQHF; DNA: TGTGCCAGCAGTTTGGAGGGGACCCAGCCCCAGCATTTT
size: .; D: .; V: TRBV5-1; J: TRBJ1-5; CDR3: CASRASPASDQPQHF; DNA: TGCGCCAGCAGAGCATCACCTGCGTCAGATCAGCCCCAGCATTTT
size: many; D: TRBD2; V: TRBV7-2; J: TRBJ2-3; CDR3: CASSPRDSGGRTQYF; DNA: TGTGCCAGCAGTCCTAGGGACAGCGGGGGGCGTACGCAGTATTTT
size: few; D: .; V: TRBV7-2; J: TRBJ1-1; CDR3: CASSWESTEAFF; DNA: TGTGCCAGCAGCTGGGAGAGCACTGAAGCTTTCTTT
size: few; D: TRBD1; V: TRBV4-3; J: TRBJ1-2; CDR3: CASSQDWGGGQRFNYGYTF; DNA: TGCGCCAGCAGCCAAGATTGGGGAGGGGGACAGAGATTTAACTATGGCTACACCTTC
size: few; D: .; V: TRBV7-9; J: TRBJ1-1; CDR3: CASSSPLGRGWTEAFF; DNA: TGTGCCAGCAGCTCTCCCCTCGGGAGGGGGTGGACTGAAGCTTTCTTT
size: .; D: .; V: TRBV18; J: TRBJ2-1; CDR3: CASSNSGFPNEQFF; DNA: TGTGCCAGCTCCAATAGCGGATTCCCTAATGAGCAGTTCTTC
size: .; D: TRBD1; V: TRBV2; J: TRBJ2-2; CDR3: CASVGTGGLTGELFF; DNA: TGTGCCAGCGTGGGGACAGGGGGTTTAACCGGGGAGCTGTTTTTT
size: .; D: TRBD2; V: TRBV6-2/TRBV6-3; J: TRBJ2-1; CDR3: CASRRLAATYNEQFF; DNA: TGTGCCAGCAGGAGACTAGCGGCAACCTACAATGAGCAGTTCTTC
size: .; D: .; V: TRBV7-2; J: TRBJ1-1; CDR3: CASSLGTSRADTEAFF; DNA: TGTGCCAGCAGCTTAGGGACGTCCCGGGCGGACACTGAAGCTTTCTTT
size: .; D: .; V: TRBV6-2/TRBV6-3; J: TRBJ2-3; CDR3: CASSALGDTQYF; DNA: TGTGCCAGCAGTGCACTGGGAGATACGCAGTATTTT
size: .; D: TRBD1; V: TRBV11-2; J: TRBJ1-1; CDR3: CASSKTRTGNTEAFF; DNA: TGTGCCAGCAGCAAGACCCGGACAGGGAACACTGAAGCTTTCTTT
size: .; D: TRBD2; V: TRBV6-5; J: TRBJ2-2; CDR3: CASSRLAGGRNTGELFF; DNA: TGTGCCAGCAGCAGACTAGCGGGGGGCCGGAACACCGGGGAGCTGTTTTTT
size: few; D: TRBD2; V: TRBV15; J: TRBJ2-1; CDR3: CATRRTSGGLSYNEQFF; DNA: TGTGCCACCAGGAGGACTAGCGGGGGCCTATCCTACAATGAGCAGTTCTTC
size: few; D: .; V: TRBV7-2; J: TRBJ2-5; CDR3: CASSLKTQYF; DNA: TGTGCCAGCAGCTTAAAGACCCAGTACTTC
size: .; D: .; V: TRBV20-1; J: TRBJ1-2; CDR3: CSARAGINYGYTF; DNA: TGCAGTGCTAGAGCGGGAATTAACTATGGCTACACCTTC
size: many; D: .; V: TRBV7-2; J: TRBJ2-1; CDR3: CASSSTGNEQFF; DNA: TGTGCCAGCAGCTCAACAGGGAATGAGCAGTTCTTC
size: .; D: .; V: TRBV6-2/TRBV6-3; J: TRBJ2-4; CDR3: CASSYSPGLSIQYF; DNA: TGTGCCAGCAGTTACAGCCCGGGACTTAGCATTCAGTACTTC
size: few; D: .; V: TRBV5-1; J: TRBJ2-1; CDR3: CASSPGSPNDEQFF; DNA: TGCGCCAGCAGTCCAGGGTCCCCCAACGATGAGCAGTTCTTC
size: few; D: .; V: TRBV12-3/TRBV12-4; J: TRBJ1-2; CDR3: CASSLGQEANYGYTF; DNA: TGTGCCAGCAGTTTAGGGCAGGAGGCTAACTATGGCTACACCTTC
size: once; D: TRBD1; V: TRBV20-1; J: TRBJ1-1; CDR3: CSATGTGGVMNTEAFF; DNA: TGCAGTGCTACCGGGACAGGGGGGGTCATGAACACTGAAGCTTTCTTT
size: .; D: TRBD1; V: TRBV12-3/TRBV12-4; J: TRBJ1-5; CDR3: CASRVGTASNQPQHF; DNA: TGTGCCAGCAGGGTCGGGACAGCTAGCAATCAGCCCCAGCATTTT
size: once; D: .; V: TRBV5-1; J: TRBJ2-5; CDR3: CASSLAGFGGGQETQYF; DNA: TGCGCCAGCAGCTTGGCCGGGTTTGGAGGGGGTCAAGAGACCCAGTACTTC
size: few; D: TRBD1; V: TRBV5-1; J: TRBJ2-2; CDR3: CASSTDRGSNGELFF; DNA: TGCGCCAGCAGCACGGACAGGGGGTCTAACGGGGAGCTGTTTTTT
size: .; D: .; V: TRBV10-3; J: TRBJ2-3; CDR3: CAIRDANRQDTQYF; DNA: TGTGCCATCCGGGACGCTAATCGACAAGATACGCAGTATTTT
size: .; D: .; V: TRBV4-1; J: TRBJ2-3; CDR3: CASSQDPTGTDTQYF; DNA: TGCGCCAGCAGCCAAGACCCCACAGGAACAGATACGCAGTATTTT
size: many; D: .; V: TRBV6-2/TRBV6-3; J: TRBJ2-3; CDR3: CASSTRGAATDTQYF; DNA: TGTGCCAGCAGCACCCGAGGGGCCGCTACAGATACGCAGTATTTT
size: .; D: TRBD2; V: TRBV4-1; J: TRBJ2-5; CDR3: CASSQDFPGLAGETQYF; DNA: TGCGCCAGCAGCCAAGATTTTCCAGGACTAGCTGGAGAGACCCAGTACTTC
size: .; D: TRBD2; V: TRBV5-1; J: TRBJ2-1; CDR3: CASVPTSGYRSSYNEQFF; DNA: TGCGCCAGCGTTCCGACTAGCGGTTATCGTAGCTCCTACAATGAGCAGTTCTTC
size: .; D: TRBD2; V: TRBV7-9; J: TRBJ2-1; CDR3: CAGRGAYNEQFF; DNA: TGTGCCGGGCGGGGGGCCTACAATGAGCAGTTCTTC
size: .; D: .; V: TRBV6-1; J: TRBJ2-5; CDR3: CASSEALKTQYF; DNA: TGTGCCAGCAGTGAAGCGTTGAAGACCCAGTACTTC
size: .; D: .; V: TRBV11-2; J: TRBJ1-5; CDR3: CASSLSYRVRPQHF; DNA: TGTGCCAGCAGCTTAAGTTACAGGGTACGGCCCCAGCATTTT
size: many; D: TRBD2; V: TRBV7-2; J: TRBJ2-1; CDR3: CASSSLMRGAYNEQFF; DNA: TGTGCCAGCAGCTCCCTTATGCGGGGGGCGTACAATGAGCAGTTCTTC
size: .; D: .; V: TRBV4-1; J: TRBJ1-5; CDR3: CASSLADGKNQPQHF; DNA: TGCGCCAGCAGCCTAGCGGACGGAAAAAATCAGCCCCAGCATTTT
size: many; D: TRBD1; V: TRBV20-1; J: TRBJ2-2; CDR3: CSALRNRGRPGELFF; DNA: TGCAGTGCACTCAGGAACAGGGGGCGACCCGGGGAGCTGTTTTTT
size: .; D: TRBD1; V: TRBV7-8; J: TRBJ1-4; CDR3: CASSSSSGGGEKLFF; DNA: TGTGCCAGCAGCTCCTCCTCAGGGGGAGGGGAAAAACTGTTTTTT
size: few; D: .; V: TRBV7-9; J: TRBJ1-4; CDR3: CASRGTGANEKLFF; DNA: TGTGCCAGCAGGGGGACGGGGGCAAATGAAAAACTGTTTTTT
size: many; D: TRBD1; V: TRBV19; J: TRBJ2-3; CDR3: CASRQGPSDTQYF; DNA: TGTGCCAGTCGACAGGGGCCCTCAGATACGCAGTATTTT
size: few; D: .; V: TRBV6-2/TRBV6-3; J: TRBJ2-3; CDR3: CASSYSGISTDTQYF; DNA: TGTGCCAGCAGTTACTCCGGGATTAGCACAGATACGCAGTATTTT
size: .; D: .; V: TRBV6-1; J: TRBJ1-5; CDR3: CASSVGGNQHQHF; DNA: TGTGCCAGCAGTGTAGGAGGAAATCAGCACCAGCATTTT
size: few; D: TRBD2; V: TRBV20-1; J: TRBJ2-1; CDR3: CSARKRGGPGKQFF; DNA: TGCAGTGCTAGAAAGCGGGGGGGCCCCGGTAAGCAGTTCTTC
size: .; D: .; V: TRBV6-2/TRBV6-3; J: TRBJ2-2; CDR3: CASKVTGELFF; DNA: TGTGCCAGCAAAGTCACCGGGGAGCTGTTTTTT
size: few; D: .; V: TRBV6-2/TRBV6-3; J: TRBJ1-6; CDR3: CASSYSLDSPLHF; DNA: TGTGCCAGCAGTTACTCGTTGGATTCACCCCTCCACTTT
size: few; D: .; V: TRBV7-8; J: TRBJ2-5; CDR3: CASSLRITQETQYF; DNA: TGTGCCAGCAGCTTACGGATTACCCAAGAGACCCAGTACTTC
size: few; D: .; V: TRBV7-9; J: TRBJ2-1; CDR3: CASSFAGRTHDEQFF; DNA: TGTGCCAGCAGCTTCGCTGGACGGACCCACGATGAGCAGTTCTTC
size: .; D: .; V: TRBV18; J: TRBJ2-1; CDR3: CASSPGGPNEQFF; DNA: TGTGCCAGCTCACCTGGGGGGCCGAATGAGCAGTTCTTC
size: few; D: .; V: TRBV12-3/TRBV12-4; J: TRBJ2-5; CDR3: CASSLMRETQYF; DNA: TGTGCCAGCAGTTTAATGAGGGAGACCCAGTACTTC
size: few; D: .; V: TRBV18; J: TRBJ1-1; CDR3: CASSGTLDTEAFF; DNA: TGTGCCAGCTCGGGGACGTTGGACACTGAAGCTTTCTTT
size: few; D: .; V: TRBV7-8; J: TRBJ1-4; CDR3: CASSPSTVREKLFF; DNA: TGTGCCAGCAGCCCCTCGACAGTCAGGGAAAAACTGTTTTTT
size: .; D: .; V: TRBV6-5; J: TRBJ1-1; CDR3: CASSSTRRPLTGGEAFF; DNA: TGTGCCAGCAGTTCCACTCGCAGGCCTTTAACTGGGGGTGAAGCTTTCTTT
size: .; D: .; V: TRBV27; J: TRBJ2-2; CDR3: CASSFITEENTGELFF; DNA: TGTGCCAGCAGTTTTATTACAGAAGAAAACACCGGGGAGCTGTTTTTT
size: .; D: .; V: TRBV6-5; J: TRBJ1-1; CDR3: CASSFLGGFFNTEAFF; DNA: TGTGCCAGCAGTTTTTTAGGGGGGTTTTTCAACACTGAAGCTTTCTTT
size: few; D: .; V: TRBV3-1; J: TRBJ2-5; CDR3: CASSFLGLGEYF; DNA: TGTGCCAGCAGCTTTCTTGGATTAGGGGAGTACTTC
size: few; D: .; V: TRBV18; J: TRBJ2-3; CDR3: CASPPTVSTDTQYF; DNA: TGTGCCAGCCCCCCGACAGTTAGCACAGATACGCAGTATTTT
size: .; D: .; V: TRBV7-2; J: TRBJ2-1; CDR3: CASSLTQAGEQFF; DNA: TGTGCCAGCAGCTTGACCCAGGCGGGAGAGCAGTTCTTC